The 10 T cell receptor beta chains given below trace back to one sample, sequenced in a study of T cell responses to AZD1222 COVID-19 vaccine. The assay was immunoSEQ multiplex PCR, and TCRdb's table has in-frame clones only and misses some. The sample holds tens of thousands of clones, approximately 90% seen once. The specimen was peripheral blood, collected on day 0 of AZD1222 vaccination. These receptors all come from an adult in good health.

The chain links TRBV19 to TRBJ1-4; D possibly corresponds to TRBD1 (6 bases). CDR3 size: 16 residues. The germline V gene encodes CDR1 LNHDA and CDR2 SQIVND (reference sequence). Trimming took 3 bases from V and 0 from J, leaving 11 bases between them. The chain's CDR3 is CASSITRGSTNEKLFF. CDR3 DNA: TGTGCCAGTAGTATTACCAGGGGTTCAACTAATGAAAAACTGTTTTTT.

The sample holds a few counts of this clone. J is TRBJ2-3 and V is TRBV10-3, with TRBD2 matching 8 bases. Germline V gene data show CDR1 as ENHRY and CDR2 as SYGVKD. The CDR3 length is 17 residues. V shed 2 bases and J 2 bases; nucleotides not matched to a gene: 9. CDR3: CAISEIRAGGFTDTQYF. Written as DNA, the CDR3 is TGTGCCATCAGTGAGATTCGGGCGGGGGGCTTCACAGATACGCAGTATTTT.

The chain joins TRBV6-5 to TRBJ2-1; D not resolved. This CDR3 region has 11 residues. The germline V gene has CDR1 MNHEY and CDR2 SVGAGI. Trimming cost V 5 bases and J 13 bases, with 12 bases left between them. The CDR3 DNA is TGTGCCAGCAGTAGTCCCATCGAACAGTTCTTC. It translates to CASSSPIEQFF.

V gene TRBV18 combines with J gene TRBJ2-5; 7 bases agree with TRBD1. This CDR3 is 14 amino acids long. Per germline, CDR1 KGHSH and CDR2 LQKENI. Trimming cost V 4 bases and J 5 bases; bases outside gene matches: 7. CDR3 region: CASSLTGIVETQYF. CDR3 nucleotides: TGTGCCAGCTCACTGACAGGGATCGTGGAGACCCAGTACTTC.

The V call is TRBV19, the J call TRBJ1-1; D is perhaps TRBD1 (5 bases). This CDR3 has 11 residues. Germline-derived CDR1 and CDR2 are LNHDA and SQIVND (reference sequence). V was trimmed by 11 bases and J by 4 bases, leaving 11 bases between them. The CDR3 bases are TGTGCCGGCGCTGGGACCACTGAAGCTTTCTTT. Translation gives CAGAGTTEAFF.

The chain combines TRBV30 with TRBJ2-3; possibly TRBD2 for D (5 bases). The CDR3 consists of 14 residues. Trimming left V 3 bases short and J 2 bases short, with 12 bases between. Germline V gene lookup returns CDR1 GTSNPN and CDR2 SVGIG (reference sequence). The CDR3 DNA follows: TGTGCCTGGAGGAACAAGCGGAACACAGATACGCAGTATTTT. Its translation is CAWRNKRNTDTQYF.

The chain has TRBV7-2 and TRBJ2-5, with TRBD2 as a possible D gene (5 bases). The V end lost 0 bases, the J end lost 4 bases, and 12 bases lay between the germline ends. This CDR3 is built from 15 residues. Germline values: CDR1 SGHTA, CDR2 FQGNSA. The CDR3 DNA sequence: TGTGCCAGCAGCTTAGCGTCTAGCTTTGCAGAGACCCAGTACTTC. Translated, it gives CASSLASSFAETQYF.

This sequence joins TRBV5-1 and TRBJ2-7; D is unresolved. Between the trimmed V and J ends, which lost 0 bases and 1 base, there was a span of 5 bases. The CDR3 is made up of 13 amino acids. The germline CDR1 and CDR2 sequences are SGHRS and YFSETQ. The CDR3 region is CASSLAGSYEQYF. The CDR3 nucleotides are TGCGCCAGCAGCTTGGCCGGGTCCTACGAGCAGTACTTC.

This clone was counted a single time. The rearrangement links TRBV19 to TRBJ1-1, with 8 nucleotides matching TRBD1. The CDR3 runs to 13 residues. Trimming took 6 bases from V and 6 from J; bases not matched to a gene: 6. The V gene's germline CDR1 is LNHDA and CDR2 SQIVND (reference sequence). The CDR3 sequence is CASRDREGAEAFF. CDR3 nucleotide sequence: TGTGCCAGTAGGGACAGGGAAGGGGCTGAAGCTTTCTTT. The full variable domain, its missing parts supplied by reference TRBV19 and TRBJ1-1, is DGGITQSPKYLFRKEGQNVTLSCEQNLNHDAMYWYRQDPGQGLRLIYYSQIVNDFQKGDIAEGYSVSREKKESFPLTVTSAQKNPTAFYLCASRDREGAEAFFGQGTRLTVV.

In this sample, this clone turned up once. This sequence joins TRBV4-3 and TRBJ2-2, with TRBD1 identical over 10 bases. CDR3 length: 15 residues. Trimming removed 8 bases from V and 4 bases from J; junction bases left unmatched: 7. Looked up from germline, CDR1 is LGHNA and CDR2 is YSLEER. CDR3 region: CASGRGTGVTGELFF. The CDR3 DNA is TGCGCCAGCGGCCGGGGGACAGGGGTCACCGGGGAGCTGTTTTTT.